The 2 T cell receptor beta chains below all came from one sample that was sequenced in a study of T cells in narcolepsy listed by TCRdb under 2018. The library was made by the immunoSEQ multiplex PCR assay. TCRdb's version of the immuneACCESS table is confined to in-frame rearrangements and falls short of the full clone set. An unresolved V gene accounts for under half of the shortfall where checked; the remainder is of unknown origin. The sample profile shows around 28,000 clones; over 75% of them were found once. The ten most abundant clones make up around 1.3% of the sample. Sequenced input: CD45RA- memory CD4+ T cells from PBMCs. The meaning of the sample's cell subset or site label: memory T cells sorted ex vivo from peripheral blood. These receptors were taken from a human donor with narcolepsy.

The V call is TRBV5-1, the J call TRBJ1-2; D may be TRBD1 (6 bases). CDR3 length: 15 amino acids. CDR1 and CDR2 from the germline V gene are SGHRS and YFSETQ. V was pared by 0 bases and J by 6 bases, with 15 bases between. DNA for the CDR3: TGCGCCAGCAGCTTGGTAGTTGGCTCAGGGGATGGCTACACCTTC. This translates into CASSLVVGSGDGYTF.

V and J are TRBV19 and TRBJ2-5; the match to TRBD1 covers 9 bases. The CDR3 sequence is 14 residues long. Trimming at V came to 6 bases and at J to 5 bases, leaving 7 bases not matched to a gene. Germline CDR1 LNHDA, CDR2 SQIVND (reference sequence). CDR3 protein: CASRFTGGGETQYF. The CDR3 nucleotides read TGTGCCAGTAGGTTCACAGGGGGCGGGGAGACCCAGTACTTC.